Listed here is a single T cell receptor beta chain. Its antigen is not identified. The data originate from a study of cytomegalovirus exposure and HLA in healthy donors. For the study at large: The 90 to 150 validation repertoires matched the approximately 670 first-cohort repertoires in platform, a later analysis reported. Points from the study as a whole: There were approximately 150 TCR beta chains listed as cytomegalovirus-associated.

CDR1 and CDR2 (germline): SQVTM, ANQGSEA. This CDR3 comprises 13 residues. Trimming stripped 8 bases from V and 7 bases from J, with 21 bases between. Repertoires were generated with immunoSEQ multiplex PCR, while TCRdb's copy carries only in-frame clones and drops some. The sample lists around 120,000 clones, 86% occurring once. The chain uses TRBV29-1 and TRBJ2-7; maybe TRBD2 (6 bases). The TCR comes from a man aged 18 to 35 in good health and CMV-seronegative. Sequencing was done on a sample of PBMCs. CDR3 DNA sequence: TGCAGCCGGCCATTGGGAGGCCATACGGAGCAGTACTTC. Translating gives CSRPLGGHTEQYF.